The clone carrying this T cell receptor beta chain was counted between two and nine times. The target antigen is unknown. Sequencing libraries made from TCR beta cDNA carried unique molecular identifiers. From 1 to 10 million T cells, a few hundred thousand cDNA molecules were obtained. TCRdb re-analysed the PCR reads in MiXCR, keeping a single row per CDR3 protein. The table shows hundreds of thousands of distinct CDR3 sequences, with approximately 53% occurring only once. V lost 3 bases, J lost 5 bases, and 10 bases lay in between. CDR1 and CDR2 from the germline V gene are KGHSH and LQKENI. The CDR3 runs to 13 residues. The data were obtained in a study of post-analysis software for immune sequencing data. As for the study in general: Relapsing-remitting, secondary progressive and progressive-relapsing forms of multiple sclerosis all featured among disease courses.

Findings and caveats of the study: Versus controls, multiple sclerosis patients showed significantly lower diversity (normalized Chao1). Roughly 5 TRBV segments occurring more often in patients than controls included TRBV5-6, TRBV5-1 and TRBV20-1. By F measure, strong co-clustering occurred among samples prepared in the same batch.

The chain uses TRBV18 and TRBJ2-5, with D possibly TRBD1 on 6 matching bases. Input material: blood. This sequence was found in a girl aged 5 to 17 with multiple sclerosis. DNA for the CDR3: TGTGCCAGCTCACCGACAGGATACGAGACCCAGTACTTC. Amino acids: CASSPTGYETQYF.